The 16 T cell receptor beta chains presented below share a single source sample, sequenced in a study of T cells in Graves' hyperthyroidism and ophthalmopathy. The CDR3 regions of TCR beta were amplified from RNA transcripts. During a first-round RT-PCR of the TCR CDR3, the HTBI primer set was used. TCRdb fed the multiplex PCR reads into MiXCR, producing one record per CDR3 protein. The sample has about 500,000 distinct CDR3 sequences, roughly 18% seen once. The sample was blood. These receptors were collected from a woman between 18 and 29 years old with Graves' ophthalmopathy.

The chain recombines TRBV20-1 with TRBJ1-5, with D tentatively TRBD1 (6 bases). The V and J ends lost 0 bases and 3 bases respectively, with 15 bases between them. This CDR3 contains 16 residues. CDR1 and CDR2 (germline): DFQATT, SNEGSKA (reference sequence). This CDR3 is CSARETGGVANQPQHF. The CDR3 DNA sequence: TGCAGTGCTAGAGAAACTGGGGGCGTTGCCAATCAGCCCCAGCATTTT.

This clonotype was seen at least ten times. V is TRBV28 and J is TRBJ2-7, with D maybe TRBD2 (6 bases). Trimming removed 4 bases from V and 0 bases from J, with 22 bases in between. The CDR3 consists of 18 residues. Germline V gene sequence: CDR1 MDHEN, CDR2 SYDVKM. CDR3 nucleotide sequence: TGTGCCAGCAGTTCACTACTCGAGTGGGACTCTGTCTCCTACGAGCAGTACTTC. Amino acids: CASSSLLEWDSVSYEQYF.

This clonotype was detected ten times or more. The CDR3 is CASSDSGGADTQYF. The DNA of the CDR3 is TGTGCCAGCAGTGACTCAGGGGGCGCAGATACGCAGTATTTT. The chain links TRBV6-4 to TRBJ2-3; 7 bases line up with TRBD1. CDR3 length: 14 amino acids. Germline-derived CDR1 and CDR2 are MRHNA and SNTAGT. Trimming at V came to 0 bases and at J to 4 bases, leaving 1 base not matched to a gene.

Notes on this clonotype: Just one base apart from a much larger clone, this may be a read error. CDR3 amino acids: CTSSLVGQVSQETQYF. CDR3 nucleotide sequence: TGTACCAGCAGCTTAGTGGGACAGGTATCCCAAGAGACCCAGTACTTC. J is TRBJ2-5 and V is TRBV7-3; 8 nucleotides match TRBD1. CDR3 length equals 16 residues. Germline CDR1 SGHTA, CDR2 FQGTGA.

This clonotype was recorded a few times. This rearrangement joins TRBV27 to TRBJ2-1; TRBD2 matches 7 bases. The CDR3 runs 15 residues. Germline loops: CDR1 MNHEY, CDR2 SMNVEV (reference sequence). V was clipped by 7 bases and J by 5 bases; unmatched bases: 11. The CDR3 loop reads CASIPLAGVNNEQFF. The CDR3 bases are TGTGCCAGCATCCCGCTCGCGGGGGTAAACAATGAGCAGTTCTTC.

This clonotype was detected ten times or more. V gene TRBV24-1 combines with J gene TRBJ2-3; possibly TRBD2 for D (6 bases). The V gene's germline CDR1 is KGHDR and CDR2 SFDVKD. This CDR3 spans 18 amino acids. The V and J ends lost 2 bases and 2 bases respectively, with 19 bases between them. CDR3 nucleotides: TGTGCCACCAGTGATTCCGTTGGAGGGAGTCCCAACACAGATACGCAGTATTTT. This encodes CATSDSVGGSPNTDTQYF.

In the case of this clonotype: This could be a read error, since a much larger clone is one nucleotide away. CDR3 DNA sequence: TGTGCCAGCAGTTTCGGGGGACAGGGTTTCGAGCGGTACTTC. Its protein product is CASSFGGQGFERYF. The rearrangement joins TRBV6-2 or TRBV6-3 to TRBJ2-7; 9 bases line up with TRBD1. The CDR3 consists of 14 residues. Germline CDR1 reads MNHEY; CDR2 reads SVGEGT.

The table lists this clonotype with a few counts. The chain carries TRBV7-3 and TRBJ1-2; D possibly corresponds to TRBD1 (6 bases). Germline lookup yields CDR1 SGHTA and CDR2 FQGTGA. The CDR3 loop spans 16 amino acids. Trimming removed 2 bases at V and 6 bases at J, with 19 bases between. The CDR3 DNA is TGTGCCAGCAGCTTATCAGGGGTTTTGGCAGGTGATGGCTACACCTTC. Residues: CASSLSGVLAGDGYTF.

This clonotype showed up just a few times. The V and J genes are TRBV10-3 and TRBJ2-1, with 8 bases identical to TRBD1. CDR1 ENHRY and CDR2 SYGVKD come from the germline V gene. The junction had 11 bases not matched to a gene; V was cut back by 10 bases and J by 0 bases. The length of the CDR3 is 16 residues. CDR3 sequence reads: CATYLSGGSSYNEQFF. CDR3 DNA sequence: TGTGCCACTTATCTCTCAGGGGGCAGCTCCTACAATGAGCAGTTCTTC.

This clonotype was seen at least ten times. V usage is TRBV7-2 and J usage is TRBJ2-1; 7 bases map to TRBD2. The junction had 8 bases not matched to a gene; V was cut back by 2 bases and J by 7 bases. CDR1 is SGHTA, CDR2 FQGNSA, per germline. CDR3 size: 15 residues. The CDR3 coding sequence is TGTGCCAGCAGCTTAATAGCTAGCGGAAAAAATGAGCAGTTCTTC. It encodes CASSLIASGKNEQFF.

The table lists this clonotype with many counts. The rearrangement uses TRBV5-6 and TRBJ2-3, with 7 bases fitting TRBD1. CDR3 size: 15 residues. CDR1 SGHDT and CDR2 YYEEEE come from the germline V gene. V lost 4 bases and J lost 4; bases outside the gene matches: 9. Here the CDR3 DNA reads TGTGCCAGCAGCGCTAGAACAGGGGCGGCAGATACGCAGTATTTT. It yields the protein CASSARTGAADTQYF.

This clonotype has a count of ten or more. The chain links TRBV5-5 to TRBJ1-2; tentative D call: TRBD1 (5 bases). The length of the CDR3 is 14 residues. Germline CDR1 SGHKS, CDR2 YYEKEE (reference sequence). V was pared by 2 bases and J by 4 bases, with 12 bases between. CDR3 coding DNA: TGTGCCAGCAGCTTATACGGGACGGTCTATGGCTACACCTTC. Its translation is CASSLYGTVYGYTF.

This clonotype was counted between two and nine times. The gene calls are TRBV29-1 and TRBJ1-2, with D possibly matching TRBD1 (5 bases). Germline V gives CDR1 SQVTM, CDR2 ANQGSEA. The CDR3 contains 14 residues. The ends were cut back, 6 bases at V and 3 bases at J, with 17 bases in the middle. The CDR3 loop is CSVRSGRGDYGYTF. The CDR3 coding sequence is TGCAGCGTCCGCTCGGGGAGGGGTGACTATGGCTACACCTTC.

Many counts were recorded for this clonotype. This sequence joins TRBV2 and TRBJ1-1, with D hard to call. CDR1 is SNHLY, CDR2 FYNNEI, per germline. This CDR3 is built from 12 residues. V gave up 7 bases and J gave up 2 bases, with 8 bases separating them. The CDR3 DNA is TGTGCCAGCATGAGGCCCAACACTGAAGCTTTCTTT. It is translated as CASMRPNTEAFF.

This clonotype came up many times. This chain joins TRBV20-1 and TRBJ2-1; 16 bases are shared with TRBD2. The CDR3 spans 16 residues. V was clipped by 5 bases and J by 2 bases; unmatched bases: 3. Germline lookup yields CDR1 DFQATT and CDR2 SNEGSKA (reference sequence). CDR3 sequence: CSAGTSGRAAYNEQFF. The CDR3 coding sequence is TGCAGTGCTGGGACTAGCGGGAGGGCTGCCTACAATGAGCAGTTCTTC.

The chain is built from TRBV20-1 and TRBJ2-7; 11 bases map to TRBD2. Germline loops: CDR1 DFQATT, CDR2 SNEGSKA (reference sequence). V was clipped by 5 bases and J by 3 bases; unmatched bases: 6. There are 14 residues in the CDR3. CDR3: CSAYHGLAGYEQYF. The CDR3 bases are TGCAGTGCTTACCACGGACTAGCGGGCTACGAGCAGTACTTC.